This TCR beta chain was recovered during a study of CD8 T cells in ankylosing spondylitis. Study observations and caveats: Those disease-linked clones were CD8+; they were also relatively rare in peripheral blood.

This clonotype has a count of ten or more. Its antigen remains unknown. Losses at the gene ends were 8 bases for V and 8 bases for J; bases not matched to a gene: 11. The V gene's germline CDR1 is WSHSY and CDR2 SAAADI. There are 14 residues in the CDR3. Each CDR3 protein is one row after TCRdb ran MiXCR on the 5' RACE reads. The sample records about 200,000 distinct CDR3 sequences, around a quarter being singletons. The rearrangement joins TRBV10-2 to TRBJ2-1; 8 nucleotides align to TRBD2. The sequence derives from a male donor with ankylosing spondylitis or in good health (not recorded which). The material sequenced was blood, either unsorted or a sorted T cell fraction (not recorded which). CDR3: CASAASGSLHEQFF. The CDR3 nucleotides read TGCGCCAGCGCTGCCAGCGGGAGTCTACATGAGCAGTTCTTC.